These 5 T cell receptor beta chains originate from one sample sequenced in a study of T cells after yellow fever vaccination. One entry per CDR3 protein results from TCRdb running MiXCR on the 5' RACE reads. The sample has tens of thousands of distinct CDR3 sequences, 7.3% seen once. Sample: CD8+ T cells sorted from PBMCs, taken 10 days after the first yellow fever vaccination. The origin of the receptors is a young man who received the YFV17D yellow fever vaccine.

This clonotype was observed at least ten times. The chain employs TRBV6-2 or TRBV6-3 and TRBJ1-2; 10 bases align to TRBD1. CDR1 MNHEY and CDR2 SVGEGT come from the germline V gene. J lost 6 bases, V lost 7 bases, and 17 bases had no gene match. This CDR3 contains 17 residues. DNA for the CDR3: TGTGCCAGCAACTTTCTCCGGGACAGGGGAATAGTGGATGGCTACACCTTC. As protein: CASNFLRDRGIVDGYTF.

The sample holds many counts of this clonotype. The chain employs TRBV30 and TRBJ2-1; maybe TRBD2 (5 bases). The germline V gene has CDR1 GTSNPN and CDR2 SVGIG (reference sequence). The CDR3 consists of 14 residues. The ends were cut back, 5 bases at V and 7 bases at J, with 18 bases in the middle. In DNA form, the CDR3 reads TGTGCCTGGTCCTCGAGTAGCGAACGGAATGAGCAGTTCTTC. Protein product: CAWSSSSERNEQFF.

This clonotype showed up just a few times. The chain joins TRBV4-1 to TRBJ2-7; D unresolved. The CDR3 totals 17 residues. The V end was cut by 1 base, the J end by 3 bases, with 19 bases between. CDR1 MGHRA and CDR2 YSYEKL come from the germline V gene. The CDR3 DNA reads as TGCGCCAGCAGCCAAGTAGGTTCCAGCGAACCGTACTACGAGCAGTACTTC. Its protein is CASSQVGSSEPYYEQYF.

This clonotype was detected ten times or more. CDR3 in amino acids: CALGELAKNIQYF. CDR3 coding DNA: TGTGCCCTTGGGGAACTAGCCAAAAACATTCAGTACTTC. This rearrangement joins TRBV7-9 to TRBJ2-4; D is unclear. CDR3 length: 13 amino acids. From germline, CDR1 is SEHNR and CDR2 FQNEAQ (reference sequence). V lost 11 bases, J lost 0 bases, and 11 bases lay in between.

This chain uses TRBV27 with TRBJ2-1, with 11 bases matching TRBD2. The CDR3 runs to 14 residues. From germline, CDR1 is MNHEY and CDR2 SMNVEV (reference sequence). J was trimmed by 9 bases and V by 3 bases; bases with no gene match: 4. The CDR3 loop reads CASSFSGGAVEQFF. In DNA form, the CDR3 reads TGTGCCAGCAGTTTTAGCGGGGGGGCCGTTGAGCAGTTCTTC.